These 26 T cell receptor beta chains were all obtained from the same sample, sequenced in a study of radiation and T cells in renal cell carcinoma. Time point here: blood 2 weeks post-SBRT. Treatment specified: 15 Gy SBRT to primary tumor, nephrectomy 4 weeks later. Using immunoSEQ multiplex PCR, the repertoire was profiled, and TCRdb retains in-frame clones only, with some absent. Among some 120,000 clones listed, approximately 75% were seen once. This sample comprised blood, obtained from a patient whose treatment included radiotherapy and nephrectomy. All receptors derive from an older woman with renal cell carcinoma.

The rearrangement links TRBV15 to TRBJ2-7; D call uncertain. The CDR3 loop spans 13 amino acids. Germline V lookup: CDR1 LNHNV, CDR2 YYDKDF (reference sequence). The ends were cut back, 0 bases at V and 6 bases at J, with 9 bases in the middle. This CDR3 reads CATSRERDREQYF. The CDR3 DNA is TGTGCCACCAGCAGAGAAAGGGATCGCGAGCAGTACTTC.

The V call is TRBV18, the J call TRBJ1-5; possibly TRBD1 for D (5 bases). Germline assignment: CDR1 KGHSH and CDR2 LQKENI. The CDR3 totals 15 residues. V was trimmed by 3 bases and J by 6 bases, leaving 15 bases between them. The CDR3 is CASSPGDGGIQPQHF. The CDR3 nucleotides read TGTGCCAGCTCACCGGGGGACGGAGGCATTCAGCCCCAGCATTTT. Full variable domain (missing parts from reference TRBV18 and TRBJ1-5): NAGVMQNPRHLVRRRGQEARLRCSPMKGHSHVYWYRQLPEEGLKFMVYLQKENIIDESGMPKERFSAEFPKEGPSILRIQQVVRGDSAAYFCASSPGDGGIQPQHFGDGTRLSIL.

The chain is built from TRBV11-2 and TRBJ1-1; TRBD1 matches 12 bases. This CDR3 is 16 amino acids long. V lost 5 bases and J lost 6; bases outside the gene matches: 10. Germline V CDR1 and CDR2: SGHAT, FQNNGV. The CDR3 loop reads CASSAYPGTGGSEAFF. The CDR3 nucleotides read TGTGCCAGCAGCGCGTACCCCGGGACAGGGGGCTCTGAAGCTTTCTTT.

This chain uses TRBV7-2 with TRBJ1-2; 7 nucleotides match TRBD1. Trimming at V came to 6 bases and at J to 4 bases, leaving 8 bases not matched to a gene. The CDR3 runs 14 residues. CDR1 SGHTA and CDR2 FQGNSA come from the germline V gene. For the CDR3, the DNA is TGTGCCAGCAGTCGACAGGGAGAGGGCTATGGCTACACCTTC. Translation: CASSRQGEGYGYTF.

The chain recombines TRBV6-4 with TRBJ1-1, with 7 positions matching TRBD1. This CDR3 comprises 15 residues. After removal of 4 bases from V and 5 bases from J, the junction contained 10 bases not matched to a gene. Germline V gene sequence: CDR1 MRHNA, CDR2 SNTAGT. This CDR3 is CASSARDSQGTEAFF. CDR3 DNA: TGTGCCAGCAGTGCCCGGGACAGCCAGGGGACTGAAGCTTTCTTT.

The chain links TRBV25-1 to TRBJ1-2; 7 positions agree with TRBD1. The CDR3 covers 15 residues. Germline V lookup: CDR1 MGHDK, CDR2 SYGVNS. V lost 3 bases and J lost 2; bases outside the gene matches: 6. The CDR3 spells CASSDPTGKNYGYTF. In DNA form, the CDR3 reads TGTGCCAGCAGTGATCCGACAGGGAAAAACTATGGCTACACCTTC.

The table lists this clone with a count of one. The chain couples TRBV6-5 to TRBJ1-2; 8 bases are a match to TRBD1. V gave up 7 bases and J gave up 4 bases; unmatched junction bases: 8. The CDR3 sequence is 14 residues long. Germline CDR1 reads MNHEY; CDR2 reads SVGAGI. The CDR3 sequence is CASIQQGGGYGYTF. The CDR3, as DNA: TGTGCCAGCATTCAACAGGGGGGCGGCTATGGCTACACCTTC.

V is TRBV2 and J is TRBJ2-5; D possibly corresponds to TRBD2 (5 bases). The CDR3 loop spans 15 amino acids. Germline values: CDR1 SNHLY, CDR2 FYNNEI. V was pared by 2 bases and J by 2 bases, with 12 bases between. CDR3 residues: CASSEWVANQETQYF. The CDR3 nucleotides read TGTGCCAGCAGTGAATGGGTAGCGAATCAAGAGACCCAGTACTTC.

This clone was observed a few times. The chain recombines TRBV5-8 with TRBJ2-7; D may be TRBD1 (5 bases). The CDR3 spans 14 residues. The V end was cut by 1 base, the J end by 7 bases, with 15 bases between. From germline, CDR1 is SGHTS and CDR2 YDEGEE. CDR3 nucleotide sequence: TGTGCCAGCAGCTTGTTTCGACAGTCCCTAGAGCAGTACTTC. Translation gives CASSLFRQSLEQYF.

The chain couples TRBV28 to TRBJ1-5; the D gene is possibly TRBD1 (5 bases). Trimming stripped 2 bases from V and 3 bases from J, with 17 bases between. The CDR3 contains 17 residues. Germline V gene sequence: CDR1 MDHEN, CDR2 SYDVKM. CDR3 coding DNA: TGTGCCAGCAGTTTAGGGGCAGCGACTACGTTCAATCAGCCCCAGCATTTT. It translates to CASSLGAATTFNQPQHF. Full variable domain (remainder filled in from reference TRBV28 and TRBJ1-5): DVKVTQSSRYLVKRTGEKVFLECVQDMDHENMFWYRQDPGLGLRLIYFSYDVKMKEKGDIPEGYSVSREKKERFSLILESASTNQTSMYLCASSLGAATTFNQPQHFGDGTRLSIL.

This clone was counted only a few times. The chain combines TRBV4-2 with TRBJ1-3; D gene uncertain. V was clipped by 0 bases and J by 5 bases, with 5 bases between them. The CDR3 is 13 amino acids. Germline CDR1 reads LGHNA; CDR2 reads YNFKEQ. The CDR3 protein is CASSQEGRNTIYF. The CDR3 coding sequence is TGTGCCAGCAGCCAAGAGGGTAGAAACACCATATATTTT.

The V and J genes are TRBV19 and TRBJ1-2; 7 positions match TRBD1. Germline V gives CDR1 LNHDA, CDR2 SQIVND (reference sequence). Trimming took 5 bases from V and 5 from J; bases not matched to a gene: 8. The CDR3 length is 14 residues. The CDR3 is CASSPGGTAYGYTF. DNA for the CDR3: TGTGCCAGTAGTCCCGGGGGGACAGCATATGGCTACACCTTC.

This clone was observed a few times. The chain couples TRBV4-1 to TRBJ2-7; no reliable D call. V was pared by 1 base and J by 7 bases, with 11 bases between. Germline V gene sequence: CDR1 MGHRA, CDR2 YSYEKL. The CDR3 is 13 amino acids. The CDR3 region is CASSQVGIREQYF. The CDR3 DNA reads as TGCGCCAGCAGCCAAGTGGGGATTCGGGAGCAGTACTTC.

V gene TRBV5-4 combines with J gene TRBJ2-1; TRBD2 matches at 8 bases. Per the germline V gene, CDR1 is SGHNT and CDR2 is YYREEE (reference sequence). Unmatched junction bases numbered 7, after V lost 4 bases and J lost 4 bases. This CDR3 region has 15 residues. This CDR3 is CASSGASGRYNEQFF. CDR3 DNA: TGTGCCAGCAGCGGAGCTAGCGGGCGGTACAATGAGCAGTTCTTC.

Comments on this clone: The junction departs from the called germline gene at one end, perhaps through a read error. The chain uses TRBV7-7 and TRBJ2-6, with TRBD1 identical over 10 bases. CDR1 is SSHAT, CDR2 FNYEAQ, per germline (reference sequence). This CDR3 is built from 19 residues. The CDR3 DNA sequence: TGTGCTAGCAGCTTAAGTCCGGGACAGGGGAACTCTGGGGCCAACGTCCTGACTTTC. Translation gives CASSLSPGQGNSGANVLTF.

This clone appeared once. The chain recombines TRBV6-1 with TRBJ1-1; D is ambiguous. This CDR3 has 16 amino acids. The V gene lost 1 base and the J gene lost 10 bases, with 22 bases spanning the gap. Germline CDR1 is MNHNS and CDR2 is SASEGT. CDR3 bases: TGTGCCAGCAGTGAAGAAGAGCACCTCCCTAGTTCTGGAGCTTTCTTT. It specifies CASSEEEHLPSSGAFF.

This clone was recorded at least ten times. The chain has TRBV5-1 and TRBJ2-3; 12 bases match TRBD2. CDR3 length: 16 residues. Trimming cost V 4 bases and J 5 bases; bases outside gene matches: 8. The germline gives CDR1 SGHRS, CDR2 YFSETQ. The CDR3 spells CASSALAGGQGDTQYF. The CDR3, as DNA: TGCGCCAGCAGCGCCCTAGCGGGGGGGCAGGGAGATACGCAGTATTTT.

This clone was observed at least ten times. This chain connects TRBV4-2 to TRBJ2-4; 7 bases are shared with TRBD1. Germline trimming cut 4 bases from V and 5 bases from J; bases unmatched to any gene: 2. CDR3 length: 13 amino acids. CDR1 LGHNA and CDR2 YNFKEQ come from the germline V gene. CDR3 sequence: CASSRDRENIQYF. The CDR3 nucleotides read TGTGCCAGCAGCCGGGACAGAGAAAACATTCAGTACTTC.

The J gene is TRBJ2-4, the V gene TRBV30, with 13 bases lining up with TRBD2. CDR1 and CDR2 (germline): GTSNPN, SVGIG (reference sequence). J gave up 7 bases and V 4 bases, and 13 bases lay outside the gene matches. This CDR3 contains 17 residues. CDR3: CAWNRGRTSGSGNIQYF. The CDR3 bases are TGTGCCTGGAACAGGGGGCGGACTAGCGGGAGTGGGAACATTCAGTACTTC.

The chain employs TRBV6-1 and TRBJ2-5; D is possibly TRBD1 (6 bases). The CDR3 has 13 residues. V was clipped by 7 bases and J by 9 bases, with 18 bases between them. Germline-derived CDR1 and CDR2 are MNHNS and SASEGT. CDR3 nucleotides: TGTGCCAGCATCCGGGACACGGCCGGGGCCCAGTACTTC. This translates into CASIRDTAGAQYF.

The CDR3 here is CASSVEQAYYGYTF. CDR3 in DNA: TGTGCCAGCAGTGTTGAGCAGGCTTACTATGGCTACACCTTC. This chain links TRBV6-1 with TRBJ1-2; D gene unclear. The V end lost 4 bases, the J end lost 3 bases, and 12 bases lay between the germline ends. CDR1 and CDR2 (germline): MNHNS, SASEGT. This CDR3 spans 14 amino acids.

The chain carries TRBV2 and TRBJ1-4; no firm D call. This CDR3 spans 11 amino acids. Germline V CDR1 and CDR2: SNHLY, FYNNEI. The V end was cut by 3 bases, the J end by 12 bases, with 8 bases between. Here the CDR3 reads CASSEKVELFF. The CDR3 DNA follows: TGTGCCAGCAGTGAGAAAGTGGAACTGTTTTTT.

The CDR3 bases are TGTGCCTGTACAAAAGGGACGGGGAGCAATCAGCCCCAGCATTTT. Protein sequence: CACTKGTGSNQPQHF. This chain uses TRBV30 with TRBJ1-5; D may be TRBD1 (5 bases). The CDR3 has 15 residues. The germline CDR1 and CDR2 sequences are GTSNPN and SVGIG (reference sequence). V lost 6 bases and J lost 1, with 16 bases in between.

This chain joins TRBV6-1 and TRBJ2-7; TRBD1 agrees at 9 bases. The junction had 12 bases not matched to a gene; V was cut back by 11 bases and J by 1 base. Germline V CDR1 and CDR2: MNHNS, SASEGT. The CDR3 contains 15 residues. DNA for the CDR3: TGTGCCGCTGGCCCCGACAGGGGGGTTTCCTACGAGCAGTACTTC. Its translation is CAAGPDRGVSYEQYF.

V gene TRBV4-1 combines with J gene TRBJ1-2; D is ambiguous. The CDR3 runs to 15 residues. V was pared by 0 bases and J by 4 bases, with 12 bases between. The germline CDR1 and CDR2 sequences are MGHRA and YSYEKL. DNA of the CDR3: TGCGCCAGCAGCCAAGAGGGCCGGACTTTCTATGGCTACACCTTC. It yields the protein CASSQEGRTFYGYTF.

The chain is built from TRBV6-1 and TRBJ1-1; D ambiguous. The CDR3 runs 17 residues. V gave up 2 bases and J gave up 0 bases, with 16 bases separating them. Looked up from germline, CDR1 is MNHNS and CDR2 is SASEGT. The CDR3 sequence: CASSEYAQNNMNTEAFF. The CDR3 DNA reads TGTGCCAGCAGTGAATATGCCCAGAACAATATGAACACTGAAGCTTTCTTT.